This T cell receptor beta chain came from a study of T cell responses to AZD1222 COVID-19 vaccine. Some clones are missing from TCRdb's copy, which holds only in-frame ones; the method was immunoSEQ multiplex PCR. The sample consists of some 110,000 clones, approximately 90% of them appearing once. The sequencing here drew on peripheral blood, taken 28 days after the second AZD1222 dose. The sequence came from an adult who received the AZD1222 COVID-19 vaccine.

The CDR3 coding sequence is TGCGCCAGCAGCTTGAGTCCTGTTAACACTGAAGCTTTCTTT. Encoded protein: CASSLSPVNTEAFF. The rearrangement uses TRBV5-1 and TRBJ1-1; D call uncertain. Trimming removed 1 base at V and 2 bases at J, with 9 bases between. Germline CDR1 and CDR2: SGHRS and YFSETQ. This CDR3 is built from 14 residues.